The TCR beta chain described here comes from a study of blood T cell repertoires in COVID-19 (TCRdb year 2020). For the study in its entirety: Collaborator samples came from the United States, Italy and Spain and covered acute and convalescent phases of COVID-19. The samples were drawn from the first 160 participants of the ongoing ImmuneRACE study and from 1,200 or so subjects provided by 6 global collaborators. The repertoires were released in a freely available public database meant as a resource for research on the immune response to SARS-CoV-2. The dataset comprised deeply sampled blood TCRbeta repertoires from subjects exposed to, actively infected with, or recovered from COVID-19. Nearly every sample came with metadata listing a de-identified subject ID, COVID-19 status, age in years and sex. Where HLA class I and class II types were available, the types were taken from metadata supplied by the sample provider, not from assay-based typing. The prospective study material was composed of cDNA or gDNA derived from T cells, B-cell-depleted T cells, or PBMCs. Overall study results and their limits: The amount of clinical and demographic metadata varied by source and participant and was provided uncurated.

This clone showed up just once. The antigen it binds to is not known. Per-nucleotide qualities are absent, and no much larger clonotype sits a single base away. The collaborating institutions used their own protocols to collect whole blood in K2EDTA tubes. For TCRbeta analysis, collaborator samples were shipped as frozen whole blood, as isolated PBMCs, or as DNA extracted from either sample type. The immunoSEQ Assay, a bias-controlled multiplex PCR, was used to amplify TCRbeta CDR3 regions from genomic DNA. Processing in the source paper ran as follows. Within the assay, amplification of reference gene primers was used to estimate how many nucleated cells each sample contained. Sequence reads were collapsed and filtered to measure the absolute abundance of every unique TCRbeta CDR3 rearrangement. For each sample, productive Simpson clonality was calculated as the square root of Simpson's diversity index across productive rearrangements. TCRdb re-hosts the immuneACCESS table, in-frame sequences only. Its copies lack some clones; in the studies checked, an unresolved V gene accounts for under half of them, and the cause for the rest is not known. The DNA was the basis for D and trimming; V, J and clone size are from that table. The sample records around 150,000 clones, about 90% of which are singletons. Jointly, the top ten make up around 3% of the sample.

V loses 0 bases, J loses 4 bases, and the germline ends lie 10 bases apart. From the cysteine up to the phenylalanine, the CDR3 has a length of 14 residues. CDR3 DNA is the only sequence kept; it has 42 bases, read in frame from the first base. The germline V gene supplies CDR1 MGHRA and CDR2 YSYEKL. The sequenced sample was peripheral blood. The clonotype comes from a man aged 55 to 70 with acute or convalescent COVID-19. The rearranged segments are TRBV4-1 and TRBJ2-7; the D gene is not confidently resolved. The CDR3 amino acid sequence is: CASSQDRMPYEQYF. Here is the DNA: TGCGCCAGCAGCCAAGACAGGATGCCTTACGAGCAGTACTTC.